Detailed here is one T cell receptor beta chain. Some clones are missing from TCRdb's copy, which holds only in-frame ones; the method was immunoSEQ multiplex PCR. This sample carries roughly 410,000 clones, approximately 91% of them seen once, and the ten largest clones take roughly 1.5%. The data belong to a study of blood T cell repertoires in COVID-19. Study overall: From T cells, B-cell-depleted T cells, or PBMCs came the material, which was cDNA or gDNA.

Germline V gene sequence: CDR1 LGHDT, CDR2 YNNKEL (reference sequence). The CDR3 is 13 residues long. V was shortened by 4 bases and J by 4 bases, with 11 bases between the two germline ends. This chain links TRBV3-1 (or the pseudogene TRBV3-2) with TRBJ2-7, with a tentative D call TRBD1 (5 bases). The source is a woman between 40 and 55 years old with COVID-19, enrolled during active disease. Source material: peripheral blood. CDR3 region: CASSPSQGYEQYF. CDR3 in DNA: TGTGCCAGCAGCCCTTCCCAGGGATACGAGCAGTACTTC.